The following is a T cell receptor beta chain sequence with its context. The data were taken from a study of blood T cell repertoires in COVID-19. About the study: Sample material is recorded as cDNA or gDNA derived from T cells, B-cell-depleted T cells, or PBMCs.

With 0 bases removed from V and 4 bases from J, the gap between germline ends came to 8 bases. The CDR3 runs 14 residues. CDR1 and CDR2 from the germline V gene are SGDLS and YYNGEE. Using immunoSEQ multiplex PCR, the repertoire was profiled, and TCRdb retains in-frame clones only, with some absent. The sample includes 350,000 to 450,000 clones, 80% to 90% seen only once; the top ten take about 2%. The TCR was taken from a woman aged 55-70 years with COVID-19, enrolled during active disease. The sample was peripheral blood. The chain links TRBV9 to TRBJ2-1; a possible D gene is TRBD1 (5 bases). CDR3 DNA: TGTGCCAGCAGCGTAGGACAGCAATACAATGAGCAGTTCTTC. Translating gives CASSVGQQYNEQFF. Full variable domain (rest looked up from reference TRBV9 and TRBJ2-1): DSGVTQTPKHLITATGQRVTLRCSPRSGDLSVYWYQQSLDQGLQFLIQYYNGEERAKGNILERFSAQQFPDLHSELNLSSLELGDSALYFCASSVGQQYNEQFFGPGTRLTVL.